This TCR beta chain was found in a study of shared T cell receptors in the human thymus. Only in-frame clones appear in the TCRdb table, and some are missing; sequencing was by immunoSEQ multiplex PCR. The repertoire has hundreds of thousands of clones, roughly 88% of them found once; the top ten carry 0.0095% to 0.012%. This same sample was also taken into another study, of human thymus T cells. As reported in that work: Corrective surgery for congenital heart defects was being performed on the healthy Finnish infants who were the donors. Thymus was obtained from resections taken during corrective heart surgery. Both thymic and peripheral blood repertoires showed apparently biased V and J usage. Related studies noted strongly shared thymic repertoires across unrelated people.

The TCR originated in a boy in the first two years of life with a congenital heart defect. Specimen: thymocytes.

The CDR3 spells CAIRLGLAPTAYEQYF. For the CDR3, the DNA is TGTGCCATCAGGCTTGGACTAGCTCCTACGGCTTACGAGCAGTACTTC. J is TRBJ2-7 and V is TRBV10-3; 8 bases line up with TRBD2. The CDR3 consists of 16 residues. V trimming: 6 bases; J trimming: 4 bases; junction bases outside the gene matches: 14. CDR1 and CDR2 from the germline V gene are ENHRY and SYGVKD.